This TCR beta chain was captured by sequencing in a study of T cells after yellow fever vaccination. There are 15 residues in the CDR3. Germline CDR1 reads DFQATT; CDR2 reads SNEGSKA (reference sequence). With 6 bases clipped from V and 2 bases from J, the junction kept 10 bases outside the gene matches. Using its own MiXCR run on the 5' RACE reads, TCRdb lists one record per CDR3 protein. The sample yields under 550,000 distinct CDR3 sequences, 21% seen once. This TCR was sampled from a man between 18 and 35 years old who received the YFV17D yellow fever vaccine. The gene calls are TRBV20-1 and TRBJ2-3; 8 nucleotides line up with TRBD1. The source material was PBMCs, sampled around 3 weeks after the first yellow fever vaccination. This chain's CDR3 is CSAKSPGQDTDTQYF. The CDR3 DNA is TGCAGTGCAAAATCGCCGGGACAGGACACAGATACGCAGTATTTT.